This TCR beta chain was recovered during a study of neurological immune-mediated disorders. This clonotype was detected many times. The antigen is unknown. Germline CDR1 SGHRS, CDR2 YFSETQ. With 6 bases clipped from V and 5 bases from J, the junction kept 5 bases outside the gene matches. The CDR3 runs to 14 residues. Study-wide points: The multiple sclerosis repertoire cluster was not associated with any clinical or MRI feature, with the authors stating that larger cohorts are needed. Among 34 multiple sclerosis patients, 18 had repertoires that phylogenetic grouping placed in one related-CDR3 cluster, a possible signature.

By 5'RACE with 10-nucleotide random UMIs, the cDNA was made. Every sequencing run generated in excess of 170 million TCR-beta sequences. These sequences covered 15-18 subjects. TCRdb reprocessed the 5' RACE reads via MiXCR and lists one record per CDR3 protein. The sample yields tens of thousands of distinct CDR3 sequences, less than 5.5% seen once. Sequencing input: PBMCs. This TCR was recovered from a woman in her 30s with multiple sclerosis. The V and J genes are TRBV5-1 and TRBJ2-1; 10 nucleotides match TRBD1. The CDR3 coding sequence is TGCGCCAGCACACGACAGGGGGCTGACAATGAGCAGTTCTTC. Its protein is CASTRQGADNEQFF.